The rows below give T cell receptor beta chains drawn from one sample of a study of blood T cells in healthy people across ages. TCRdb used MiXCR to reprocess the 5' RACE reads, holding one entry per CDR3 protein. The sample lists about 930,000 distinct CDR3 sequences, approximately 32% occurring once. These same data were also listed under a study on T cells of mothers and their children.

The specimen sequenced was blood. Source of these receptors: a middle-aged woman in good health. The CDR3 runs from the conserved cysteine through the conserved F or W. Fields, in order: V gene, clone size, J gene, D gene, CDR3 DNA, CDR3 protein. D genes are given only for firm matches. Clone size is given for some rows only: seen once, a few or many times, or a class if the clone is expanded.

TRBV24-1	few	TRBJ2-1	TRBD1	TGTGCCACCAGTGATTTCCCCCGGACAGGGGGCAATGAGCAGTTCTTC	CATSDFPRTGGNEQFF
TRBV20-1	.	TRBJ1-1	.	TGCAGTGCCGATTTCAACCTGAACACTGAAGCTTTCTTT	CSADFNLNTEAFF
TRBV20-1	few	TRBJ2-4	TRBD1	TGCAGTGCTAGAAGTTGGGGGACAGGGGCGGATGAGCAGTACTTC	CSARSWGTGADEQYF
TRBV20-1	few	TRBJ2-3	.	TGCAGTGCCCCCCCCGGGGCAGGGCCGTCAGATACGCAGTATTTT	CSAPPGAGPSDTQYF
TRBV20-1	few	TRBJ2-3	.	TGCAGTGCCCTAAACGTGGGGGGTACGGTCACAGATACGCAGTATTTT	CSALNVGGTVTDTQYF
TRBV5-1	many	TRBJ2-1	TRBD1	TGCGCCAGCAGCTTGAGGTCAGGGGGCGGCAATGAGCAGTTCTTC	CASSLRSGGGNEQFF
TRBV4-1	many	TRBJ2-1	TRBD2	TGCGCCAGCAGCCAAAGGGTAGCGGGGGGCGATGAGCAGTTCTTC	CASSQRVAGGDEQFF
TRBV7-9	few	TRBJ1-1	.	TGTGCCAGCAGCTTATATGTTGGGGTGAACACTGAAGCTTTCTTT	CASSLYVGVNTEAFF
TRBV6-4	.	TRBJ2-3	TRBD2	TGTGCCAGCAGTGACTCGACGGAGAGCGGGAGTGGTGGCACAGATACGCAGTATTTT	CASSDSTESGSGGTDTQYF
TRBV7-3	.	TRBJ2-3	.	TGTGCCAGCAGCCCCCCAGATCGACCAGATACGCAGTATTTT	CASSPPDRPDTQYF
TRBV5-1	few	TRBJ1-6	.	TGCGCCAGCAGCGGGGGACGGAGCTCCTATAATTCACCCCTCCACTTT	CASSGGRSSYNSPLHF
TRBV24-1	.	TRBJ2-7	.	TGTGCCACCAGTGATTCGGGCTTTGTTGAGCAGTACTTC	CATSDSGFVEQYF